This entry describes one T cell receptor beta chain. Its antigen is still unknown. Researchers ran the PCR with 60 Vbeta and 13 Jbeta primers. The data were produced by immunoSEQ multiplex PCR, yet TCRdb's version contains in-frame clones alone and is incomplete. Of under 150,000 clones listed, 84% are singletons. The sample originates from a study of cytomegalovirus exposure and HLA in healthy donors. General observations from the study: Reports credit the classifier with highly specific, highly sensitive diagnosis of cytomegalovirus status. Presence/absence analyses treated sequencing depth as roughly uniform across donors. Cytomegalovirus association was assigned to around 150 TCR beta chains. Later on, analysis showed that most CMV-associated TCR beta chains appeared to be HLA-restricted.

The V gene's germline CDR1 is LNHNV and CDR2 YYDKDF (reference sequence). V was trimmed by 1 base and J by 0 bases, leaving 13 bases between them. CDR3 length: 16 residues. Material: PBMCs. The rearrangement uses TRBV15 and TRBJ2-7, with a possible D match to TRBD2 (7 bases). This TCR came from a man aged 50 to 60 in good health and CMV-seronegative. The CDR3 DNA follows: TGTGCCACCAGCAGAGTCGACGGGGGGCTCTCCTACGAGCAGTACTTC. Its protein is CATSRVDGGLSYEQYF.